The T cell receptor (beta chain) described here comes from a study of T cells in Graves' hyperthyroidism and ophthalmopathy. CDR3 length: 14 amino acids. J was trimmed by 6 bases and V by 6 bases; bases with no gene match: 7. This clonotype was counted at least ten times. Its antigen is unidentified. Patients counted as stable if ophthalmopathy did not develop within 18 months. With a duration under 2 months, the hyperthyroidism was newly diagnosed in patients aged 18 to 65. Regarding the study as a whole: A model using 13 V-J features told ophthalmopathy apart from stable hyperthyroidism.

There were TCR beta CDR3 regions amplified from RNA transcripts. HTBI primers were the set used in a first-round RT-PCR of the TCR CDR3. From the multiplex PCR reads, TCRdb called clonotypes with MiXCR, one entry per CDR3 protein. The table has approximately 640,000 distinct CDR3 sequences, 17% seen once; the top ten hold 15% to 17%. The V gene is TRBV12-3 or TRBV12-4, the J gene TRBJ1-2, with 10 bases fitting TRBD1. The sequenced sample consisted of blood. The source is a man aged 45-65 years with Graves' hyperthyroidism. CDR3 sequence reads: CASSRQGAMDGYTF. In nucleotides, the CDR3 is TGTGCCAGCAGCCGACAGGGGGCTATGGATGGCTACACCTTC.